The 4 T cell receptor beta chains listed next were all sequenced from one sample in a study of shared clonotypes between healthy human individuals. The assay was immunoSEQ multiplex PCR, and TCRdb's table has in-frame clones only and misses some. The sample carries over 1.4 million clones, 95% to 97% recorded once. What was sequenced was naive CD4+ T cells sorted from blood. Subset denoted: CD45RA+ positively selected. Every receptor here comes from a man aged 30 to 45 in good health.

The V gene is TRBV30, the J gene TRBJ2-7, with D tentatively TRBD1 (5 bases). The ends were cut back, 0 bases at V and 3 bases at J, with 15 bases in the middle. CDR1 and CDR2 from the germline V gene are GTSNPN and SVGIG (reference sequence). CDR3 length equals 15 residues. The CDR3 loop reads CAWSVLRGLYYEQYF. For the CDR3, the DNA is TGTGCCTGGAGTGTATTAAGGGGCCTATACTACGAGCAGTACTTC.

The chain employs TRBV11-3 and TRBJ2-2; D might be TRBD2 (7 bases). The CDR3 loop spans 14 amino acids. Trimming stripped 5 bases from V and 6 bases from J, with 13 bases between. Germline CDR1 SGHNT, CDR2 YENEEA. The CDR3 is CASSRRGGSGELFF. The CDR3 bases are TGTGCCAGCAGCAGAAGGGGGGGTTCCGGGGAGCTGTTTTTT.

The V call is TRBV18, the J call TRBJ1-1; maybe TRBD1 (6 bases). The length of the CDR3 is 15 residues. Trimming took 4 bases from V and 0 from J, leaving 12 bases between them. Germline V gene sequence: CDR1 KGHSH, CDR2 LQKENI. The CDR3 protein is CASSLKDSMNTEAFF. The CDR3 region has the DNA TGTGCCAGCTCACTAAAGGACAGCATGAACACTGAAGCTTTCTTT. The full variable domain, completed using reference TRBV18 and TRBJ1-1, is NAGVMQNPRHLVRRRGQEARLRCSPMKGHSHVYWYRQLPEEGLKFMVYLQKENIIDESGMPKERFSAEFPKEGPSILRIQQVVRGDSAAYFCASSLKDSMNTEAFFGQGTRLTVV.

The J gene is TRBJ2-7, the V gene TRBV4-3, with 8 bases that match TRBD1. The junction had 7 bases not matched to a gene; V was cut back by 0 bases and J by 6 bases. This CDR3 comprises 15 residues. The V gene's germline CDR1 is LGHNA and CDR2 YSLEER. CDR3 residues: CASSQDSGQGSEQYF. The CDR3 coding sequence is TGCGCCAGCAGCCAAGACTCCGGACAGGGCTCCGAGCAGTACTTC.